This T cell receptor beta chain originates from a study of Graves' ophthalmopathy and Graves' hyperthyroidism. Other autoimmune diseases, uncontrolled infections, pregnancy or lactation excluded patients from enrollment. Per germline, CDR1 MNHNS and CDR2 SASEGT. This CDR3 region has 13 residues. The ends were cut back, 8 bases at V and 5 bases at J, with 15 bases in the middle. The sequenced template was RNA, covering the TCR beta CDR3 region. Following a first-round RT-PCR that used HTBI primers, a second-round multiplex PCR was carried out. TCRdb independently ran MiXCR on the multiplex PCR reads; one entry per CDR3 protein. This table holds over 500,000 distinct CDR3 sequences, 20% to 25% found once.

The chain carries TRBV6-1 and TRBJ1-2; tentatively, D is TRBD1 (5 bases). The TCR was taken from a woman aged 18-29 years with stable Graves' hyperthyroidism. Some clones in this sample may be carry-over from other donors' samples. The sequencing sample was made of peripheral blood. CDR3 in amino acids: CASGAGSVYGYTF. CDR3 nucleotides: TGTGCCAGCGGGGCGGGGTCGGTGTATGGCTACACCTTC.